This T cell receptor (beta chain) was captured in a study of shared clonotypes between healthy human individuals. Regarding the study as a whole: Memory subsets generally showed smaller estimated richness than naive subsets did. The sharing of 4% to 5.5% of naive CD4 clonotypes was seen across a handful of donors. What limited the represented genetic and exposure-history diversity was the small number of donors.

Some clones are missing from TCRdb's copy, which holds only in-frame ones; the method was immunoSEQ multiplex PCR. The data hold 700,000 to 950,000 clones, with 90% to 97% observed a single time. CDR1 SQVTM and CDR2 ANQGSEA come from the germline V gene. This CDR3 is 13 amino acids long. V was clipped by 5 bases and J by 8 bases, with 16 bases between them. For this clone: Its target is unknown.

The naive CD8 population came from CD45RO-negative cells selected for CCR7, without terminally differentiated effector memory CD45RA+ cells. The chain carries TRBV29-1 and TRBJ2-1, with a weak D call TRBD2 (5 bases). The TCR comes from a man between 25 and 39 years old in good health. Sequenced: naive CD8+ T cells sorted from blood. CDR3 nucleotides: TGCAGCGTTTTCGGGGTCTCAATCGATGAGCAGTTCTTC. Protein product: CSVFGVSIDEQFF.